A few counts support the clone carrying this T cell receptor beta chain. This record belongs to a study of cytomegalovirus exposure and HLA in healthy donors. CDR1 and CDR2 from the germline V gene are LGHNA and YNFKEQ. The CDR3 runs to 14 residues. In the PCR, 60 Vbeta and 13 Jbeta primers were used. Here immunoSEQ multiplex PCR was the method, and the copy in TCRdb shows in-frame clones only, minus some. The sample consists of 150,000 to 200,000 clones, less than 90% of them appearing once. The chain recombines TRBV4-2 with TRBJ2-5; 7 nucleotides line up with TRBD2. The DNA end favors TRBJ2-7, so the J call may be wrong. The sequence derives from a girl under three years old in good health and CMV-seronegative. The specimen was PBMCs. CDR3 in DNA: TGTGCCAGCAGCCCCGGCGCTAGCGGATACGAGCAGTACTTC. It is translated as CASSPGASGYEQYF.